Listed here are 28 T cell receptor beta chains from one sample, sequenced in a study of blood T cell repertoires in COVID-19. Generated by immunoSEQ multiplex PCR, the TCRdb table keeps only in-frame clones and is missing some. In the table there are some 99,000 clones, roughly 80% of which are singletons. Sample: peripheral blood. The receptor set was obtained from a woman at least 80 years old with acute or convalescent COVID-19.

The chain links TRBV11-2 to TRBJ1-1; TRBD1 might be the D (6 bases). The CDR3 is made up of 14 amino acids. From germline, CDR1 is SGHAT and CDR2 FQNNGV. The V end lost 5 bases, the J end lost 5 bases, and 15 bases lay between the germline ends. The CDR3 region is CASSGPGRGTEAFF. DNA of the CDR3: TGTGCCAGCAGCGGACCCGGGAGGGGGACTGAAGCTTTCTTT.

This clone was observed a handful of times. The chain employs TRBV5-1 and TRBJ1-1; a possible D gene is TRBD1 (5 bases). The V end lost 0 bases, the J end lost 1 base, and 13 bases lay between the germline ends. This CDR3 spans 16 amino acids. CDR1 is SGHRS and CDR2 is YFSETQ in the germline V gene. The CDR3 region has the DNA TGCGCCAGCAGCTTGGCTCCATCCGGGGGGAACACTGAAGCTTTCTTT. Translation: CASSLAPSGGNTEAFF. Drawing the rest from reference TRBV5-1 and TRBJ1-1, the complete variable domain is KAGVTQTPRYLIKTRGQQVTLSCSPISGHRSVSWYQQTPGQGLQFLFEYFSETQRNKGNFPGRFSGRQFSNSRSEMNVSTLELGDSALYLCASSLAPSGGNTEAFFGQGTRLTVV.

The chain employs TRBV6-5 and TRBJ1-2; 10 bases align to TRBD1. CDR1 MNHEY and CDR2 SVGAGI come from the germline V gene. The CDR3 runs 13 residues. V was clipped by 5 bases and J by 8 bases; unmatched bases: 5. The CDR3 region has the DNA TGTGCCAGCAGTAGACAGGGGGCGGAGGGCTACACCTTC. It translates to CASSRQGAEGYTF.

The chain has TRBV11-2 and TRBJ1-2; maybe TRBD1 (6 bases). The length of the CDR3 is 13 residues. In germline, CDR1 is SGHAT, CDR2 FQNNGV. The germline V and J ends were trimmed by 4 bases and 3 bases, with 9 bases remaining between them. CDR3 loop: CASSSSGDYGYTF. Written as DNA, the CDR3 is TGTGCCAGCAGCTCATCAGGGGACTATGGCTACACCTTC. The full variable domain, its missing parts supplied by reference TRBV11-2 and TRBJ1-2, is EAGVAQSPRYKIIEKRQSVAFWCNPISGHATLYWYQQILGQGPKLLIQFQNNGVVDDSQLPKDRFSAERLKGVDSTLKIQPAKLEDSAVYLCASSSSGDYGYTFGSGTRLTVV.

The chain recombines TRBV9 with TRBJ2-1; 7 bases are a match to TRBD1. J gave up 5 bases and V 4 bases, and 6 bases lay outside the gene matches. CDR1 and CDR2 (germline): SGDLS, YYNGEE. The CDR3 runs to 14 residues. DNA for the CDR3: TGTGCCAGCAGCATTAGACAGGGACACAATGAGCAGTTCTTC. This gives the protein CASSIRQGHNEQFF. Looking up the rest from reference TRBV9 and TRBJ2-1 gives the full variable domain: DSGVTQTPKHLITATGQRVTLRCSPRSGDLSVYWYQQSLDQGLQFLIQYYNGEERAKGNILERFSAQQFPDLHSELNLSSLELGDSALYFCASSIRQGHNEQFFGPGTRLTVL.

This chain connects TRBV3-1 (or the pseudogene TRBV3-2) to TRBJ2-1; tentative D call: TRBD2 (6 bases). V lost 1 base to trimming and J lost 0 bases, with 10 bases between them. Germline V gene lookup returns CDR1 LGHDT and CDR2 YNNKEL (reference sequence). The CDR3 spans 16 residues. The CDR3 spells CASSQGTSLSYNEQFF. The CDR3 DNA sequence: TGTGCCAGCAGCCAAGGCACTAGCCTCTCCTACAATGAGCAGTTCTTC.

V and J are TRBV18 and TRBJ1-1; TRBD1 agrees at 7 bases. With 5 bases clipped from V and 2 bases from J, the junction kept 8 bases outside the gene matches. CDR1 KGHSH and CDR2 LQKENI come from the germline V gene. This CDR3 region has 15 residues. Here the CDR3 DNA reads TGTGCCAGCTCAGACGACAGAGGGGGCAACACTGAAGCTTTCTTT. Translated: CASSDDRGGNTEAFF. The whole variable domain, remainder taken from reference TRBV18 and TRBJ1-1, is NAGVMQNPRHLVRRRGQEARLRCSPMKGHSHVYWYRQLPEEGLKFMVYLQKENIIDESGMPKERFSAEFPKEGPSILRIQQVVRGDSAAYFCASSDDRGGNTEAFFGQGTRLTVV.

The genes are TRBV29-1 and TRBJ1-1, with TRBD1 matching over 9 bases. The CDR3 is 16 residues long. J gave up 4 bases and V 7 bases, and 16 bases lay outside the gene matches. From germline, CDR1 is SQVTM and CDR2 ANQGSEA. For the CDR3, the DNA is TGCAGCGCTCGACATCGGGGACAGGGTTCCGCCACTGAAGCTTTCTTT. Protein sequence: CSARHRGQGSATEAFF.

This clone was observed once. The chain recombines TRBV18 with TRBJ2-3; 10 bases fit TRBD2. CDR1 and CDR2 (germline): KGHSH, LQKENI. Losses at the gene ends were 3 bases for V and 3 bases for J; bases not matched to a gene: 6. There are 16 residues in the CDR3. CDR3 sequence: CASSPETSGVTDTQYF. Written as DNA, the CDR3 is TGTGCCAGCTCACCGGAAACTAGCGGGGTAACAGATACGCAGTATTTT.

The chain links TRBV6-2 or TRBV6-3 to TRBJ1-5, with D perhaps matching TRBD1 (5 bases). In germline, CDR1 is MNHEY, CDR2 SVGEGT. The CDR3 has 15 amino acids. Trimming shortened V by 4 bases and J by 2 bases, and 12 bases separated the two germline ends. The chain's CDR3 is CASSFPGGGNQPQHF. The CDR3 region has the DNA TGTGCCAGCAGTTTTCCGGGAGGGGGCAATCAGCCCCAGCATTTT.

This chain links TRBV3-1 (or the pseudogene TRBV3-2) with TRBJ2-4, with 9 bases lining up with TRBD1. This CDR3 comprises 14 residues. Unmatched junction bases numbered 5, after V lost 2 bases and J lost 9 bases. Germline V lookup: CDR1 LGHDT, CDR2 YNNKEL (reference sequence). The CDR3 DNA is TGTGCCAGCAGCCAAAGCACAGGGGGCACCATTCAGTACTTC. It yields the protein CASSQSTGGTIQYF.

This clone was detected many times. This rearrangement joins TRBV9 to TRBJ2-5; D is unresolved. CDR3 length: 15 amino acids. The V and J ends lost 2 bases and 1 base respectively, with 12 bases between them. Germline CDR1 and CDR2: SGDLS and YYNGEE. The CDR3 nucleotides are TGTGCCAGCAGCGTTGGGCCGGCCTCCCAAGAGACCCAGTACTTC. Encoded protein: CASSVGPASQETQYF.

This chain links TRBV29-1 with TRBJ1-2; possible D gene TRBD1, 5 bases. CDR1 and CDR2 (germline): SQVTM, ANQGSEA. This CDR3 region has 12 residues. V lost 7 bases and J lost 4, with 13 bases in between. The chain's CDR3 is CSALKGIYGYTF. In nucleotides, the CDR3 is TGCAGCGCCTTAAAGGGGATCTATGGCTACACCTTC.

The rearrangement links TRBV5-1 to TRBJ1-4, with 8 nucleotides matching TRBD1. Germline-derived CDR1 and CDR2 are SGHRS and YFSETQ. This CDR3 comprises 15 residues. Trimming at V came to 1 base and at J to 8 bases, leaving 7 bases not matched to a gene. The CDR3 sequence: CASSLRAGGNEKLFF. The CDR3 DNA follows: TGCGCCAGCAGCTTGAGGGCAGGGGGCAACGAAAAACTGTTTTTT.

V is TRBV6-5 and J is TRBJ1-1, with D tentatively TRBD1 (5 bases). Germline V gene lookup returns CDR1 MNHEY and CDR2 SVGAGI. V was pared by 5 bases and J by 0 bases, with 13 bases between. The CDR3 has 15 residues. In DNA form, the CDR3 reads TGTGCCAGCAGTACCCTAGGGGTAATGAACACTGAAGCTTTCTTT. Residues: CASSTLGVMNTEAFF.

The chain recombines TRBV14 with TRBJ2-1; no clear D. V was pared by 6 bases and J by 5 bases, with 11 bases between. CDR1 is SGHDN, CDR2 FVKESK, per germline. This CDR3 has 13 amino acids. CDR3 nucleotide sequence: TGTGCCAGCAGAGCGAGACTGCACAATGAGCAGTTCTTC. This codes for CASRARLHNEQFF.

This clone was detected only a few times. This sequence joins TRBV4-3 and TRBJ1-3; D is unclear. Trimming cost V 0 bases and J 2 bases, with 11 bases left between them. Germline V gene sequence: CDR1 LGHNA, CDR2 YSLEER. The CDR3 totals 16 residues. The CDR3 nucleotides read TGCGCCAGCAGCCAAGATGCCGGCGGTACTGGAAACACCATATATTTT. Translation: CASSQDAGGTGNTIYF.

The chain has TRBV5-1 and TRBJ1-2, with 7 nucleotides matching TRBD1. The CDR3 consists of 13 residues. V dropped 3 bases and J dropped 5; count of bases not matched to a gene: 4. The germline CDR1 and CDR2 sequences are SGHRS and YFSETQ. CDR3 residues: CASSSGQSYGYTF. The CDR3 DNA reads as TGCGCCAGCAGCTCGGGACAGAGTTATGGCTACACCTTC.

The V and J genes are TRBV29-1 and TRBJ2-3; the D gene is possibly TRBD2 (5 bases). CDR1 is SQVTM and CDR2 is ANQGSEA in the germline V gene. Trimming removed 7 bases at V and 6 bases at J, with 20 bases between. This CDR3 contains 14 residues. The CDR3 protein is CSARPQEVSDTQYF. The CDR3 coding sequence is TGCAGCGCCCGGCCCCAGGAGGTGTCGGATACGCAGTATTTT.

The chain couples TRBV6-2 or TRBV6-3 to TRBJ2-3; 9 bases agree with TRBD2. From germline, CDR1 is MNHEY and CDR2 SVGEGT. The V and J ends lost 2 bases and 6 bases, in that order; junction bases with no gene match: 6. This CDR3 has 15 amino acids. The CDR3 DNA is TGTGCCAGCAGTTACGGGCGGGGGGGCTTGGATACGCAGTATTTT. This gives the protein CASSYGRGGLDTQYF.

This rearrangement joins TRBV5-1 to TRBJ2-2; possible D gene TRBD1, 6 bases. In germline, CDR1 is SGHRS, CDR2 YFSETQ. V lost 2 bases to trimming and J lost 7 bases, with 9 bases between them. This CDR3 is built from 13 residues. CDR3 nucleotide sequence: TGCGCCAGCAGCTTACCAGGGGACGGGGAGCTGTTTTTT. Encoded protein: CASSLPGDGELFF.

The rearrangement uses TRBV2 and TRBJ2-3; 11 nucleotides align to TRBD2. Germline CDR1 reads SNHLY; CDR2 reads FYNNEI. The CDR3 is 16 amino acids. V lost 1 base to trimming and J lost 7 bases; unmatched junction nucleotides: 7. The CDR3 sequence: CASSEEVAGGPYTQYF. CDR3 sequence (DNA): TGTGCCAGCAGTGAAGAGGTAGCGGGGGGGCCTTATACGCAGTATTTT.

CDR3 sequence reads: CASSTTGVGDTQYF. In nucleotides, the CDR3 is TGTGCCAGCAGCACCACCGGGGTTGGGGATACGCAGTATTTT. The gene calls are TRBV28 and TRBJ2-3; D might be TRBD2 (5 bases). Germline values: CDR1 MDHEN, CDR2 SYDVKM. V lost 6 bases, J lost 6 bases, and 16 bases lay in between. CDR3 length: 14 amino acids.

The V gene is TRBV7-8, the J gene TRBJ2-7; a possible D gene is TRBD2 (5 bases). Germline V gene data show CDR1 as SGHVS and CDR2 as FQNEAQ. This CDR3 spans 13 amino acids. With 0 bases removed from V and 6 bases from J, the gap between germline ends came to 9 bases. The DNA of the CDR3 is TGTGCCAGCAGCTTAGCGAGGACTGGCGAGCAGTACGTC. This translates into CASSLARTGEQYV.

This clone has only one observation. The rearrangement uses TRBV3-1 (or the pseudogene TRBV3-2) and TRBJ1-5; D gene unclear. Trimming took off 3 bases at V and 0 bases at J, with 15 bases between the two ends. The germline gives CDR1 LGHDT, CDR2 YNNKEL (reference sequence). This CDR3 has 17 residues. The CDR3 DNA reads as TGTGCCAGCAGCCATGATAAGAACCCCTATAGCAATCAGCCCCAGCATTTT. Encoded protein: CASSHDKNPYSNQPQHF.

J is TRBJ2-3 and V is TRBV7-2, with D possibly being TRBD1 (6 bases). In germline, CDR1 is SGHTA, CDR2 FQGNSA. V was cut by 5 bases and J by 1 base, with 13 bases left in between. This CDR3 has 15 amino acids. The CDR3, as DNA: TGTGCCAGCAGCCCTAACAGGGCGGGCACAGATACGCAGTATTTT. As protein: CASSPNRAGTDTQYF.

The CDR3 loop is CASSSTSGFRSTDTQYF. The DNA for the CDR3 is TGTGCCAGCAGCTCGACTAGCGGTTTCCGTAGCACAGATACGCAGTATTTT. This chain connects TRBV7-6 to TRBJ2-3, with 9 bases that match TRBD2. Per the germline V gene, CDR1 is SGHVS and CDR2 is FNYEAQ. The CDR3 extends over 17 amino acids. The V and J ends lost 4 bases and 0 bases, in that order; junction bases with no gene match: 8.

A single count supports this clone. The chain has TRBV30 and TRBJ1-5, with 9 nucleotides matching TRBD1. Germline V gives CDR1 GTSNPN, CDR2 SVGIG (reference sequence). With 0 bases clipped from V and 7 bases from J, the junction kept 7 bases outside the gene matches. The CDR3 is 15 amino acids. In DNA form, the CDR3 reads TGTGCCTGGAGTGTACAGGGGGCAGGGGGACAGCCCCAGCATTTT. This codes for CAWSVQGAGGQPQHF.